One sample yielded the 5 T cell receptor beta chains listed below, sequenced in a study of blood T cell repertoires in COVID-19 (dated by TCRdb to the early 2020s). Preparation of the library involved the immunoSEQ multiplex PCR assay. This immuneACCESS table, as held by TCRdb, lists in-frame sequences with V and J called but not all clones. Of the missing ones, under half trace to an unresolved V gene in checked studies; the others have no known cause. The sample has more than 100,000 clones on record, approximately 88% of them singletons. The top ten clonotypes cover 1.1% to 1.5% of the sample. Sample: peripheral blood. The receptors derive from a man aged 55-75 years with acute or convalescent COVID-19.

The V gene is TRBV5-1, the J gene TRBJ2-7, with D perhaps matching TRBD1 (6 bases). Germline-derived CDR1 and CDR2 are SGHRS and YFSETQ. Trimming shortened V by 0 bases and J by 0 bases, and 13 bases separated the two germline ends. The CDR3 is made up of 16 amino acids. The CDR3 sequence: CASSLEQGGYSYEQYF. The CDR3 DNA follows: TGCGCCAGCAGCTTGGAACAGGGTGGTTACTCCTACGAGCAGTACTTC.

CDR3 protein: CASTASYHEQFF. CDR3 sequence (DNA): TGCGCCAGCACTGCTAGCTATCATGAGCAGTTCTTC. The chain uses TRBV5-1 and TRBJ2-1; TRBD2 is a possible D gene (5 bases). Trimming took off 6 bases at V and 8 bases at J, with 12 bases between the two ends. CDR3 size: 12 residues. CDR1 is SGHRS and CDR2 is YFSETQ in the germline V gene.

The chain is built from TRBV24-1 and TRBJ2-1; the D gene is possibly TRBD2 (6 bases). The germline V and J ends were trimmed by 7 bases and 2 bases, with 14 bases remaining between them. The V gene's germline CDR1 is KGHDR and CDR2 SFDVKD. This CDR3 contains 15 residues. In nucleotides, the CDR3 is TGTGCCACCAGCCCCGGGACTTCTACCTACAATGAGCAGTTCTTC. This sequence encodes CATSPGTSTYNEQFF.

The V and J genes are TRBV3-1 (or the pseudogene TRBV3-2) and TRBJ2-1; D might be TRBD2 (5 bases). The CDR3 runs to 13 residues. V was pared by 2 bases and J by 12 bases, with 14 bases between. CDR1 LGHDT and CDR2 YNNKEL come from the germline V gene (reference sequence). CDR3 residues: CASSQMVKGVQFF. DNA of the CDR3: TGTGCCAGCAGCCAAATGGTGAAGGGAGTGCAGTTCTTC.

The chain joins TRBV7-2 to TRBJ2-7, with a weak D call TRBD2 (5 bases). The V end was cut by 1 base, the J end by 0 bases, with 16 bases between. CDR1 is SGHTA and CDR2 is FQGNSA in the germline V gene. The CDR3 is 17 residues long. The CDR3 protein is CASSLVFSAGLSYEQYF. CDR3 sequence (DNA): TGTGCCAGCAGCTTAGTATTTTCGGCGGGTCTCTCCTACGAGCAGTACTTC.